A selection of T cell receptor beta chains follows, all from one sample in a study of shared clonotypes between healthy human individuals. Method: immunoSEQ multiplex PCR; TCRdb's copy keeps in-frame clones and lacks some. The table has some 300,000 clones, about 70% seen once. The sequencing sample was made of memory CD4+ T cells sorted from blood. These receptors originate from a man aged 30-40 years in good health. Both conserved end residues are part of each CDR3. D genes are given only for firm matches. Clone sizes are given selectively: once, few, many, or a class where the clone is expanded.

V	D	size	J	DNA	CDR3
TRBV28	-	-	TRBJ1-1	TGTGCCAGCAGTCTCCGGGACACGCACACTGAAGCTTTCTTT	CASSLRDTHTEAFF
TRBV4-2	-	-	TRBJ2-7	TGTGCCAGCAGCCAAGCGTCAGGGTCTACCTACGAGCAGTACTTC	CASSQASGSTYEQYF
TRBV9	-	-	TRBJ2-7	TGTGCCAGCAGCGTAGGGACAGTCGCCTACGAGCAGTACTTC	CASSVGTVAYEQYF
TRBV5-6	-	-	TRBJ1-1	TGTGCCAGCAGCTTGGATATCGCCGCGGAGGGAGCAGCTTTCTTT	CASSLDIAAEGAAFF
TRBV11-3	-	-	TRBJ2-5	TGTGCCAGCAGCTTAGGACGGACAGACCAAGAGACCCAGTACTTC	CASSLGRTDQETQYF
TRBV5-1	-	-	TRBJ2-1	TGCGCCAGCAGCTATCTGGGCTCTACCTACAATGAGCAGTTCTTC	CASSYLGSTYNEQFF
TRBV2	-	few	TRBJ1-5	TGTGCAAGCAGGGGTGGAGGTACAGAGTGGAATCAGCCCCAGCATTTT	CASRGGGTEWNQPQHF
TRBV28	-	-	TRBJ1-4	TGTGCCAGCAGTGTGACCGCAACTAATGAAAAACTGTTTTTT	CASSVTATNEKLFF
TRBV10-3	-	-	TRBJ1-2	TGTGCCATCAGTGACAGGGGCGTAGCTAACTATGGCTACACCTTC	CAISDRGVANYGYTF
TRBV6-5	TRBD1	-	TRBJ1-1	TGTGCCAGCAGTTACTCTCACAGGGGGAACGCTGAAGCTTTCTTT	CASSYSHRGNAEAFF
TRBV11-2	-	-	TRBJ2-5	TGTGCCAGCAGCCCGTCCGCCAGAGAAGAGACCCAGTACTTC	CASSPSAREETQYF
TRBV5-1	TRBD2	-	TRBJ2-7	TGCGCCAGCAGCTTGGCCAACATGGTGGGAGGGTTGGAGGAGCAGTACTTC	CASSLANMVGGLEEQYF
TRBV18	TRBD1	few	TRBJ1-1	TGTGCCAGCTCACAAGTACAGGGGGCGCAGGCCACTGAAGCTTTCTTT	CASSQVQGAQATEAFF
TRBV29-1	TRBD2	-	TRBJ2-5	TGCAGCGTGATGAGATGGGACAGTAGTGGGACTAGCGGGAGGGGGGTTAGGACCCAGTACTTC	CSVMRWDSSGTSGRGVRTQYF
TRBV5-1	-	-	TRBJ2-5	TGCGCCAGCAGCTTGGCCGAACCGGGAATTGAGACCCAGTACTTC	CASSLAEPGIETQYF
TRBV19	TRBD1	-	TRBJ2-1	TGTGCCAGTAGAACCGGGACAGGGCGTAACAATGAGCAGTTCTTC	CASRTGTGRNNEQFF
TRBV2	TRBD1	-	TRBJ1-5	TGTGCCAGCACTCTAGAAGGGACAGGGAATCAGCCCCAGCATTTT	CASTLEGTGNQPQHF
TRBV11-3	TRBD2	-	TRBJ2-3	TGTGCCAGCAGCTTTGTGCCGGGACTACCGTATTTT	CASSFVPGLPYF
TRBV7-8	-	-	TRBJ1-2	TGTGCCAGCGGCGGCCCCGAGGCTGGCTACACCTTC	CASGGPEAGYTF
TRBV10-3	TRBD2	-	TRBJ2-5	TGTGCCATCAGTGAACGGCTAGCGGGTATTCAAGAGACCCAGTACTTC	CAISERLAGIQETQYF
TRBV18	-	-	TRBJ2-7	TGTGCCAGCTCACCCGGGACAAAATTCTACGAGCAGTACTTC	CASSPGTKFYEQYF
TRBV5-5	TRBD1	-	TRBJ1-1	TGTGCCAGCAGCGTACCGGGACAGGGCCCTGGGAACACTGAAGCTTTCTTT	CASSVPGQGPGNTEAFF
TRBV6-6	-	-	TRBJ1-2	TGTGCCAGCACTCCGGGTTCTAACTATGGCTACACCTTC	CASTPGSNYGYTF
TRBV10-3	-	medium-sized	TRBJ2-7	TGTGCCATCAGTTCCTCCCAGCCCTACGAGCAGTACTTC	CAISSSQPYEQYF
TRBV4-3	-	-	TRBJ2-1	TGCGCCAGCAGCCAAGGCTCCTACAATGAGCAGTTCTTC	CASSQGSYNEQFF
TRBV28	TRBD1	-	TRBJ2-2	TGTGCCAGCAGTTTGACAGGGGAAAGAACCGGGGAGCTGTTTTTT	CASSLTGERTGELFF
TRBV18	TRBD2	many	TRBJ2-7	TGTGCCAGCTCACCGGTCCGTAGCGGGAAGTACGAGCAGTACTTC	CASSPVRSGKYEQYF
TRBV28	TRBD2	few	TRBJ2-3	TGTGCCAGCAGTCAGGGAGGGAGCACAGATACGCAGTATTTT	CASSQGGSTDTQYF
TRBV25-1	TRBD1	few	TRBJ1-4	TGTGCCAGCAGTGAATGGGGACAGTGGGGAAAACTGTTTTTT	CASSEWGQWGKLFF
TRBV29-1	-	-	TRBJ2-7	TGCAGCGTTGAAGGTCTAGCTGACACCTACGAGCAGTACTTC	CSVEGLADTYEQYF
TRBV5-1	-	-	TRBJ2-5	TGCGCCAGCACGCCCACTGGAGGGCCATTGGAGACCCAGTACTTC	CASTPTGGPLETQYF
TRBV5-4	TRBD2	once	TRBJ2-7	TGTGCCAGCAGCTTCCCGGGAGGGCGTTTTGAGCAGTACTTC	CASSFPGGRFEQYF
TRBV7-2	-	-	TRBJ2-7	TGTGCCAGCAGCTTAGCAAGTGACACCGGCTACGAGCAGTACTTC	CASSLASDTGYEQYF
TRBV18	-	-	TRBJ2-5	TGTGCCAGCTCACCAAACGCGGCGGTTAGCGGAGAAGAGACCCAGTACTTC	CASSPNAAVSGEETQYF
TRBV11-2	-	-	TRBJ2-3	TGTGCCAGCAGCTTCGGACTATCCGGAGATACGCAGTATTTT	CASSFGLSGDTQYF
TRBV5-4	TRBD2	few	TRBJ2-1	TGTGCCAGCAGCTTGGGGGGGACTAGCGAGTGGAATGAGCAGTTCTTC	CASSLGGTSEWNEQFF
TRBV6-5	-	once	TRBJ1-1	TGTGCCAGCAGTTACTCGGAACGGAGGGATCGCACTGAAGCTTTCTTT	CASSYSERRDRTEAFF